A single sample gave rise to the 21 T cell receptor beta chains below, sequenced in a study of identical twins. In TCRdb, the 5' RACE reads were re-called with MiXCR into one record per CDR3 protein. In the table there are fewer than 450,000 distinct CDR3 sequences, 9% to 10% of which are singletons. Sample: naive T cells sorted from blood. These receptors all come from a woman in her forties or fifties in good health.

This chain links TRBV7-9 with TRBJ2-3, with 9 bases lining up with TRBD2. The CDR3 runs 13 residues. V lost 11 bases and J lost 3; bases outside the gene matches: 6. Germline V gene sequence: CDR1 SEHNR, CDR2 FQNEAQ (reference sequence). The CDR3 DNA sequence: TGTGCCCTAGGGGCGGGAGGGACAGATACGCAGTATTTT. Residues: CALGAGGTDTQYF.

The chain links TRBV7-9 to TRBJ2-1; 8 bases agree with TRBD2. V was clipped by 5 bases and J by 15 bases; unmatched bases: 12. The length of the CDR3 is 13 residues. CDR1 and CDR2 from the germline V gene are SEHNR and FQNEAQ (reference sequence). In DNA, the CDR3 is TGTGCCAGCAGCCCGACCTATAGCGGGATATGGTTCTTC. It yields the protein CASSPTYSGIWFF. Full variable domain (rest looked up from reference TRBV7-9 and TRBJ2-1): DTGVSQNPRHKITKRGQNVTFRCDPISEHNRLYWYRQTLGQGPEFLTYFQNEAQLEKSRLLSDRFSAERPKGSFSTLEIQRTEQGDSAMYLCASSPTYSGIWFFGPGTRLTVL.

This clonotype was counted between two and nine times. The chain joins TRBV6-1 to TRBJ1-6; D ambiguous. V was pared by 8 bases and J by 8 bases, with 10 bases between. Looked up from germline, CDR1 is MNHNS and CDR2 is SASEGT. The CDR3 loop spans 12 amino acids. The CDR3 loop reads CASSLQDSPLHF. CDR3 sequence (DNA): TGTGCCAGCTCCCTCCAGGATTCACCCCTCCACTTT.

In this sample, this clonotype turned up a few times. The chain has TRBV11-3 and TRBJ2-1; 14 bases agree with TRBD2. Trimming at V came to 5 bases and at J to 0 bases, leaving 3 bases not matched to a gene. Germline V gene lookup returns CDR1 SGHNT and CDR2 YENEEA. The CDR3 is 17 residues long. CDR3 sequence: CASSLTSGRASYNEQFF. The CDR3 DNA reads TGTGCCAGCAGCCTGACTAGCGGGAGGGCCTCCTACAATGAGCAGTTCTTC. Full variable domain (outside the CDR3, taken from reference TRBV11-3 and TRBJ2-1): EAGVVQSPRYKIIEKKQPVAFWCNPISGHNTLYWYLQNLGQGPELLIRYENEEAVDDSQLPKDRFSAERLKGVDSTLKIQPAELGDSAVYLCASSLTSGRASYNEQFFGPGTRLTVL.

This chain uses TRBV18 with TRBJ2-1, with 8 bases aligning to TRBD2. Germline CDR1 and CDR2: KGHSH and LQKENI. The V segment lost 4 bases and the J segment 8 bases; nucleotides outside the gene matches: 7. This CDR3 has 14 amino acids. The CDR3 region is CASSRLKAGDEQFF. In nucleotides, the CDR3 is TGTGCCAGCTCACGGCTCAAAGCGGGAGATGAGCAGTTCTTC.

In this sample, this clonotype turned up a few times. This rearrangement joins TRBV24-1 to TRBJ2-1; 15 nucleotides line up with TRBD2. After removal of 2 bases from V and 6 bases from J, the junction contained 1 base not matched to a gene. The CDR3 loop spans 16 amino acids. CDR1 is KGHDR, CDR2 SFDVKD, per germline. This CDR3 reads CATSDSGLAGGNEQFF. Written as DNA, the CDR3 is TGTGCCACCAGTGATTCGGGACTAGCGGGAGGCAATGAGCAGTTCTTC.

The chain links TRBV7-9 to TRBJ1-2; TRBD1 agrees at 8 bases. The J segment lost 10 bases and the V segment lost 8 bases, leaving 6 bases of the junction unmatched. This CDR3 has 11 amino acids. Germline V gene lookup returns CDR1 SEHNR and CDR2 FQNEAQ (reference sequence). CDR3 coding DNA: TGTGCCAGCCGGGGACAGGTCGACTACACCTTC. It specifies CASRGQVDYTF.

Only a few counts were recorded for this clonotype. The chain combines TRBV7-2 with TRBJ1-2; D might be TRBD1 (6 bases). Per germline, CDR1 SGHTA and CDR2 FQGNSA. The CDR3 length is 13 residues. V dropped 5 bases and J dropped 3 bases, with 10 bases sitting between them. This CDR3 reads CASSLRTDYGYTF. Here the CDR3 DNA reads TGTGCCAGCAGCCTCCGGACAGACTATGGCTACACCTTC. Drawing the rest from reference TRBV7-2 and TRBJ1-2, the complete variable domain is GAGVSQSPSNKVTEKGKDVELRCDPISGHTALYWYRQSLGQGLEFLIYFQGNSAPDKSGLPSDRFSAERTGGSVSTLTIQRTQQEDSAVYLCASSLRTDYGYTFGSGTRLTVV.

The sample holds a few counts of this clonotype. The chain has TRBV7-2 and TRBJ2-7, with 9 bases identical to TRBD1. The V gene end was trimmed by 4 bases and the J gene end by 3 bases; junction bases not matched to a gene: 7. CDR1 is SGHTA and CDR2 is FQGNSA in the germline V gene. This CDR3 spans 15 amino acids. This CDR3 is CASSSQPGQGYEQYV. Written as DNA, the CDR3 is TGTGCCAGCAGCTCTCAACCGGGACAGGGCTACGAGCAGTACGTC.

The V call is TRBV4-1, the J call TRBJ1-5; 11 positions match TRBD1. V lost 3 bases and J lost 6; bases outside the gene matches: 7. Germline V gene sequence: CDR1 MGHRA, CDR2 YSYEKL. CDR3 length: 16 amino acids. The CDR3 loop reads CASSHDGTGGRQPQHF. DNA for the CDR3: TGCGCCAGCAGCCATGACGGGACAGGGGGACGTCAGCCCCAGCATTTT.

This clonotype has a count of ten or more. This chain uses TRBV20-1 with TRBJ1-1; D is ambiguous. Germline V gene sequence: CDR1 DFQATT, CDR2 SNEGSKA (reference sequence). V lost 5 bases and J 0 bases, leaving 10 bases between the germline ends. There are 13 residues in the CDR3. Here the CDR3 reads CSASQHMNTEAFF. The CDR3 nucleotides read TGCAGTGCTTCACAGCACATGAACACTGAAGCTTTCTTT.

V usage is TRBV5-1 and J usage is TRBJ1-4, with TRBD1 matching over 7 bases. The trim removed 0 bases at V and 5 bases at J, leaving 4 bases unmatched. CDR3 length: 15 amino acids. Germline values: CDR1 SGHRS, CDR2 YFSETQ. CDR3 nucleotides: TGCGCCAGCAGCTTGGGCAGGGGGTTGAATGAAAAACTGTTTTTT. Residues: CASSLGRGLNEKLFF.

This clonotype was observed a handful of times. V and J are TRBV12-3 or TRBV12-4 and TRBJ2-2, with D uncertain. Trimming left V 5 bases short and J 0 bases short, with 7 bases between. The CDR3 runs to 14 residues. The CDR3 DNA is TGTGCCAGCAGTCCAACCGCGAACACCGGGGAGCTGTTTTTT. This gives the protein CASSPTANTGELFF.

In this sample, this clonotype turned up many times. This rearrangement joins TRBV4-1 to TRBJ1-5; D is perhaps TRBD1 (5 bases). V was cut by 1 base and J by 3 bases, with 13 bases left in between. The CDR3 extends over 16 amino acids. Germline CDR1 reads MGHRA; CDR2 reads YSYEKL. In DNA, the CDR3 is TGCGCCAGCAGCCAAGCCGGCCAGGGTTTCAATCAGCCCCAGCATTTT. It codes for CASSQAGQGFNQPQHF.

This clonotype appeared many times. This chain joins TRBV5-1 and TRBJ2-3; D is ambiguous. The CDR3 covers 13 residues. Germline assignment: CDR1 SGHRS and CDR2 YFSETQ. Deletions cut 7 bases from V and 2 bases from J, with 11 bases between. In DNA form, the CDR3 reads TGCGCCAGCCGTGCCCTTCTCACAGATACGCAGTATTTT. Protein product: CASRALLTDTQYF.

The table lists this clonotype with a few counts. V usage is TRBV10-3 and J usage is TRBJ2-3; a weak D match, TRBD2 (5 bases). CDR1 and CDR2 from the germline V gene are ENHRY and SYGVKD. CDR3 size: 14 residues. V lost 7 bases and J lost 0, with 11 bases in between. CDR3 in amino acids: CAIKGDASTDTQYF. The DNA for the CDR3 is TGTGCCATCAAGGGAGACGCGAGCACAGATACGCAGTATTTT.

This clonotype was detected many times. This chain uses TRBV11-2 with TRBJ2-3, with 11 bases matching TRBD2. CDR3 size: 16 residues. Germline CDR1 is SGHAT and CDR2 is FQNNGV. Germline trimming cut 0 bases from V and 5 bases from J; bases unmatched to any gene: 4. CDR3 protein: CASSLDSGRAQDTQYF. CDR3 in DNA: TGTGCCAGCAGCTTAGATAGCGGGAGGGCCCAAGATACGCAGTATTTT.

The chain links TRBV5-1 to TRBJ1-6, with 7 bases matching TRBD1. The CDR3 runs 15 residues. J was trimmed by 1 base and V by 10 bases; bases with no gene match: 8. Per the germline V gene, CDR1 is SGHRS and CDR2 is YFSETQ. The CDR3 DNA is TGCGCCTCGAAGGGGGCTTTGTCCTATAATTCACCCCTCCACTTT. As protein: CASKGALSYNSPLHF.

This clonotype was observed a handful of times. The chain employs TRBV11-3 and TRBJ2-1, with D hard to call. Germline CDR1 is SGHNT and CDR2 is YENEEA. V lost 5 bases to trimming and J lost 2 bases, with 10 bases between them. This CDR3 spans 14 amino acids. This CDR3 reads CASSDAGAYNEQFF. CDR3 bases: TGTGCCAGCAGCGACGCAGGTGCCTACAATGAGCAGTTCTTC. Complete variable domain (other parts from reference TRBV11-3 and TRBJ2-1): EAGVVQSPRYKIIEKKQPVAFWCNPISGHNTLYWYLQNLGQGPELLIRYENEEAVDDSQLPKDRFSAERLKGVDSTLKIQPAELGDSAVYLCASSDAGAYNEQFFGPGTRLTVL.

The chain joins TRBV4-1 to TRBJ2-1; D is possibly TRBD1 (6 bases). Trimming left V 5 bases short and J 0 bases short, with 11 bases between. The CDR3 length is 15 residues. Germline CDR1 and CDR2: MGHRA and YSYEKL. CDR3 nucleotide sequence: TGCGCCAGCAGCTGGACAGACAGCTCCTACAATGAGCAGTTCTTC. It specifies CASSWTDSSYNEQFF.

This clonotype was found a few times. The CDR3 sequence: CSVRGYTDTQYF. Here the CDR3 DNA reads TGCAGCGTACGGGGGTACACAGATACGCAGTATTTT. This chain joins TRBV29-1 and TRBJ2-3; D perhaps matches TRBD2 (6 bases). V gave up 6 bases and J gave up 2 bases, with 9 bases separating them. CDR1 is SQVTM and CDR2 is ANQGSEA in the germline V gene. This CDR3 has 12 amino acids.